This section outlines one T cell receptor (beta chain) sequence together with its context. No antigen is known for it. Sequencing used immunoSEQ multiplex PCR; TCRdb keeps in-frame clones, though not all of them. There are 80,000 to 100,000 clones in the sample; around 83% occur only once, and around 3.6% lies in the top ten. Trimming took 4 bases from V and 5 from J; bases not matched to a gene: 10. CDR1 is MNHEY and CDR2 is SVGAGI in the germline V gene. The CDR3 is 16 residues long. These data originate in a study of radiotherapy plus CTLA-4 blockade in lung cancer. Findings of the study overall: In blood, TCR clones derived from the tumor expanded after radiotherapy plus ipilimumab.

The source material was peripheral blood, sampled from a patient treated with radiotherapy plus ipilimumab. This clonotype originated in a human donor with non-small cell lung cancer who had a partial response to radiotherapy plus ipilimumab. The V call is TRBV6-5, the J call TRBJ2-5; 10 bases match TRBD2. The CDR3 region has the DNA TGTGCCAGCAGTTCAGCGGGAGGGCCGGGATTCGAGACCCAGTACTTC. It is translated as CASSSAGGPGFETQYF.